This TCR beta chain was obtained from a study of control samples from healthy donors and cancer patients. Assay used: immunoSEQ multiplex PCR; TCRdb lists only in-frame clones, some missing. The table has about 130,000 clones, just under 95% seen once. Source material: blood. This TCR was recovered from a man aged 18 to 30 in good health.

CDR3 sequence: CSVEVGTGGQPQHF. CDR3 sequence (DNA): TGCAGCGTTGAAGTCGGGACAGGGGGACAGCCCCAGCATTTT. V and J are TRBV29-1 and TRBJ1-5, with 11 bases fitting TRBD1. The CDR3 loop spans 14 amino acids. Per germline, CDR1 SQVTM and CDR2 ANQGSEA. V gave up 1 base and J gave up 7 bases; unmatched junction bases: 3.